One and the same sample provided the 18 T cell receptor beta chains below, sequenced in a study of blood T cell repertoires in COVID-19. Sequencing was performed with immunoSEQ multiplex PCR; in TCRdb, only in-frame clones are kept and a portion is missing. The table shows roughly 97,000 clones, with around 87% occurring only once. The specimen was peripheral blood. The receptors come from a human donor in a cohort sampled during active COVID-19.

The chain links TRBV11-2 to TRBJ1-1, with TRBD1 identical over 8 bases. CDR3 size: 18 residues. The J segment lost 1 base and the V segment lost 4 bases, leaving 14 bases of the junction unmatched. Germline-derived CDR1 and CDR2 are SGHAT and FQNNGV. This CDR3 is CASSYGGGQVTWNTEAFF. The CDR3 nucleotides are TGTGCCAGCAGCTATGGAGGGGGACAGGTGACATGGAACACTGAAGCTTTCTTT.

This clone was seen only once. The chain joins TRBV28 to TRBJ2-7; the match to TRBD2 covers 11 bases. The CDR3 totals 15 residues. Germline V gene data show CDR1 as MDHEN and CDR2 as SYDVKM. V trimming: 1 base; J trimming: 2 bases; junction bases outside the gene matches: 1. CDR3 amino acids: CASSLLAGGPYEQYF. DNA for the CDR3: TGTGCCAGCAGTTTATTAGCGGGAGGGCCCTACGAGCAGTACTTC.

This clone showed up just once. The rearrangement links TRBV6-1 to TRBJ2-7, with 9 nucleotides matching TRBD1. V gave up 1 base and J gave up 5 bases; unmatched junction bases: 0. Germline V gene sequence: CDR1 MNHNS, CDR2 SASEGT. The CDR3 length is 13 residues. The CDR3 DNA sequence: TGTGCCAGCAGTGAAGGGGACAGGGACGAGCAGTACTTC. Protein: CASSEGDRDEQYF.

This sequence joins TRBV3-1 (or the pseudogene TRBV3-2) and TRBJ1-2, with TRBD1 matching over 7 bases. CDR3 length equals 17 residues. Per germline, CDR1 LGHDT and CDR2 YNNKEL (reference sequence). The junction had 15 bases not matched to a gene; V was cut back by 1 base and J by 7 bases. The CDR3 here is CASSQGILTGTLGGYTF. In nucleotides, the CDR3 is TGTGCCAGCAGCCAAGGGATCCTGACAGGGACTCTGGGTGGCTACACCTTC.

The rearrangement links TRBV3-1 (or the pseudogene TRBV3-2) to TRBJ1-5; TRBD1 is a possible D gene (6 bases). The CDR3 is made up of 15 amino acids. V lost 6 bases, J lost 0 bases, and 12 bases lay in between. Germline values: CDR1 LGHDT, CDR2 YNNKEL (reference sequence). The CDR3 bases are TGTGCCAGCAGTCCTCAGGGGTATAGCAATCAGCCCCAGCATTTT. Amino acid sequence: CASSPQGYSNQPQHF.

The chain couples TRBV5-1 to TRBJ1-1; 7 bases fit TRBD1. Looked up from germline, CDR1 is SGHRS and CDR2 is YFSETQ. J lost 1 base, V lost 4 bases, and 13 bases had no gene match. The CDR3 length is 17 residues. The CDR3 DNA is TGCGCCAGCAGCCTTCCGGGACAGACGTTAAGGAACACTGAAGCTTTCTTT. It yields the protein CASSLPGQTLRNTEAFF.

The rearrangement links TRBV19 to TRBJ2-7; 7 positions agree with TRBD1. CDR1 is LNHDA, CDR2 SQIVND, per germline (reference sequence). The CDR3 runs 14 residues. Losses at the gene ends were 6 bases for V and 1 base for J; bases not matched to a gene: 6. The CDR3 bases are TGTGCCAGTAGAACCACAGGGGTTTCCTACGAGCAGTACTTC. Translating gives CASRTTGVSYEQYF. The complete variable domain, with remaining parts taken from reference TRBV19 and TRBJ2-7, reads DGGITQSPKYLFRKEGQNVTLSCEQNLNHDAMYWYRQDPGQGLRLIYYSQIVNDFQKGDIAEGYSVSREKKESFPLTVTSAQKNPTAFYLCASRTTGVSYEQYFGPGTRLTVT.

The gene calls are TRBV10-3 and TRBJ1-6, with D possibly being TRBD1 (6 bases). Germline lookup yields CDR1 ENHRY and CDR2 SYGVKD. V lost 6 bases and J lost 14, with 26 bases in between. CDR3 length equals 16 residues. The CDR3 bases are TGTGCCATCAGCTTAGCCCAAGGGGGGGCATCGGGGACCCTCCACTTT. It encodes CAISLAQGGASGTLHF.

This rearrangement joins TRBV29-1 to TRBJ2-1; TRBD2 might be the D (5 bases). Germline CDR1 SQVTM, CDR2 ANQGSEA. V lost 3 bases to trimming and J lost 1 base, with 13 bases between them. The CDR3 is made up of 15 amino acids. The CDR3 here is CSVDMTTLSYNEQFF. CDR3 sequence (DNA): TGCAGCGTTGACATGACTACCCTTTCCTACAATGAGCAGTTCTTC.

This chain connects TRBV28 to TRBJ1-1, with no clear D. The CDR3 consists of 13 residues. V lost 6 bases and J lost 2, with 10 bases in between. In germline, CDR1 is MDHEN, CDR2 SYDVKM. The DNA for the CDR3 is TGTGCCAGCAGCCCGGCGGCCAACACTGAAGCTTTCTTT. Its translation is CASSPAANTEAFF.

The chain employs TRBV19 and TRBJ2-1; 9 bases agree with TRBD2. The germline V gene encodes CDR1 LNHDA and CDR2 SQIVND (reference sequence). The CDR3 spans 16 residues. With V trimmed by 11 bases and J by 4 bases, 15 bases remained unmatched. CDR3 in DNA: TGTGCCGCAGGATCTACGACTAGCGGATTGTACAATGAGCAGTTCTTC. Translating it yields CAAGSTTSGLYNEQFF. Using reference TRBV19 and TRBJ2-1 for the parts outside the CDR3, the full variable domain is DGGITQSPKYLFRKEGQNVTLSCEQNLNHDAMYWYRQDPGQGLRLIYYSQIVNDFQKGDIAEGYSVSREKKESFPLTVTSAQKNPTAFYLCAAGSTTSGLYNEQFFGPGTRLTVL.

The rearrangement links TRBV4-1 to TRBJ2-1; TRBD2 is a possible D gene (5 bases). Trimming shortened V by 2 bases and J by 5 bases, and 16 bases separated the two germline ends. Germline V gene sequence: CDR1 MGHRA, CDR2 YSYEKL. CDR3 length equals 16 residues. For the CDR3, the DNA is TGCGCCAGCAGCCAAAGATCCATAACTAGAGACAATGAGCAGTTCTTC. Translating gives CASSQRSITRDNEQFF.

In DNA, the CDR3 is TGTGCCAGCAGTTTTTCACTCCAGGTGGTGGGCTACACCTTC. This codes for CASSFSLQVVGYTF. The chain uses TRBV28 and TRBJ1-2; no firm D call. V lost 3 bases to trimming and J lost 8 bases, with 16 bases between them. The CDR3 has 14 amino acids. CDR1 MDHEN and CDR2 SYDVKM come from the germline V gene.

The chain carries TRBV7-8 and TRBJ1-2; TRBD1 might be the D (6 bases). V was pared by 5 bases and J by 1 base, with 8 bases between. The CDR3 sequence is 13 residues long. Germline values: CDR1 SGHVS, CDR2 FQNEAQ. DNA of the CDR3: TGTGCCAGCAGCCCGGACAGTAACTATGGCTACACCTTC. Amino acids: CASSPDSNYGYTF.

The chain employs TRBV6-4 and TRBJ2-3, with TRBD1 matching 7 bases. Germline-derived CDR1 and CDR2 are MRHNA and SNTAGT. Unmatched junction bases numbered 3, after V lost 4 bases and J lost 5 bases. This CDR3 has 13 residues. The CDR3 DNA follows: TGTGCCAGCAGTGTACAGGGGCAAGATACGCAGTATTTT. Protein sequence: CASSVQGQDTQYF.

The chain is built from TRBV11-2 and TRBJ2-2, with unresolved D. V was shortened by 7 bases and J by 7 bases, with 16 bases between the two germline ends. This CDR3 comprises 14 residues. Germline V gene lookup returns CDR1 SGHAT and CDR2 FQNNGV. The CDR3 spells CASTSLPRYGELFF. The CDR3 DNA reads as TGTGCCAGCACCAGTCTGCCTCGTTACGGGGAGCTGTTTTTT.

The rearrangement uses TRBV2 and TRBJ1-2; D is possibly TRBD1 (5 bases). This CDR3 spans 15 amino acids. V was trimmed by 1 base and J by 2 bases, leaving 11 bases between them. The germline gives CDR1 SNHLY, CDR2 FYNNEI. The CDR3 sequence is CASSEDRTLNYGYTF. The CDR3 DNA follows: TGTGCCAGCAGTGAAGACAGGACGCTGAACTATGGCTACACCTTC.

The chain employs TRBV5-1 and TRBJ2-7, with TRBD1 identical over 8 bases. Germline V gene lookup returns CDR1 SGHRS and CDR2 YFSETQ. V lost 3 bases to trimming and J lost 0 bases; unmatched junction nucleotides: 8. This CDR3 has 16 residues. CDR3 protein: CASSYGQGGDSYEQYF. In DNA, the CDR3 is TGCGCCAGCAGCTACGGACAGGGAGGAGACTCCTACGAGCAGTACTTC.